The sequence of this TCR beta chain was determined in a study of blood T cell repertoires in COVID-19. The V end was cut by 0 bases, the J end by 5 bases, with 15 bases between. Germline CDR1 is SGDLS and CDR2 is YYNGEE. The length of the CDR3 is 16 residues. TCRdb keeps only in-frame clones here, not all; method: immunoSEQ multiplex PCR. The sample contains about 130,000 clones, 84% of which appear only once. The receptor was derived from a human donor in a cohort sampled during active COVID-19. The sequenced material came from peripheral blood. This rearrangement joins TRBV9 to TRBJ2-1; TRBD1 might be the D (5 bases). The CDR3: CASSVEGAGIDNEQFF. In nucleotides, the CDR3 is TGTGCCAGCAGCGTAGAAGGGGCAGGGATAGACAATGAGCAGTTCTTC.